This entry concerns a single T cell receptor (beta chain). These data are taken from a study of blood T cell repertoires in COVID-19. Looking at the study overall: Specimens from acute and convalescent COVID-19 originated in the United States, Italy and Spain. In each case, the material was cDNA or gDNA derived from T cells, B-cell-depleted T cells, or PBMCs.

CDR1 is SGHDT and CDR2 is YYEEEE in the germline V gene. V lost 2 bases to trimming and J lost 2 bases; unmatched junction nucleotides: 8. The CDR3 extends over 16 amino acids. In the original analysis: How many nucleated cells were present was estimated from reference gene primer amplification. Clones were read by immunoSEQ multiplex PCR, and TCRdb kept only the in-frame ones, dropping some. D and trimming come from the DNA, and the V and J calls and clone size come from that table. The sample has about 280,000 clones, approximately 88% seen once; the top ten hold about 8.5%. Sample: peripheral blood. The TCR comes from a man between 18 and 29 years old with active or convalescent COVID-19. The rearrangement joins TRBV5-6 to TRBJ1-2, with 8 bases identical to TRBD1. CDR3 loop: CASSFQPGQVNYGYTF. Written as DNA, the CDR3 is TGTGCCAGCAGCTTTCAACCGGGACAGGTCAACTATGGCTACACCTTC.